One and the same sample provided the 17 T cell receptor beta chains below, sequenced in a study of cytomegalovirus exposure and HLA in healthy donors. The PCR was carried out with 60 Vbeta primers and 13 Jbeta primers. The protocol was immunoSEQ multiplex PCR, while the TCRdb copy is restricted to in-frame clones and leaves out a portion. Of about 160,000 clones in the sample, approximately 79% were seen once. Sequenced: PBMCs. The receptors shown here come from a man aged 60 to 69 in good health and CMV-seronegative.

This clone was counted between two and nine times. An end of the junction does not agree with germline; a read error may underlie this. The J gene is TRBJ2-1, the V gene TRBV20-1, with TRBD2 identical over 8 bases. CDR3 size: 11 residues. From germline, CDR1 is DFQATT and CDR2 SNEGSKA (reference sequence). CDR3 amino acids: CAGLAGYEQFF. CDR3 bases: TGTGCCGGACTAGCCGGTTATGAGCAGTTCTTC.

The chain carries TRBV28 and TRBJ2-4, with D possibly being TRBD1 (6 bases). Trimming cost V 8 bases and J 10 bases, with 18 bases left between them. This CDR3 contains 13 residues. Germline-derived CDR1 and CDR2 are MDHEN and SYDVKM. The CDR3 reads CASCSGTPGIQYF. For the CDR3, the DNA is TGTGCCAGCTGCTCCGGGACACCCGGAATTCAGTACTTC. Full variable domain (missing parts from reference TRBV28 and TRBJ2-4): DVKVTQSSRYLVKRTGEKVFLECVQDMDHENMFWYRQDPGLGLRLIYFSYDVKMKEKGDIPEGYSVSREKKERFSLILESASTNQTSMYLCASCSGTPGIQYFGAGTRLSVL.

This rearrangement joins TRBV6-1 to TRBJ2-2; 8 bases fit TRBD1. Per the germline V gene, CDR1 is MNHNS and CDR2 is SASEGT. This CDR3 comprises 15 residues. V lost 5 bases to trimming and J lost 5 bases; unmatched junction nucleotides: 7. The CDR3 region is CASSRDRLSTGELFF. The CDR3 DNA follows: TGTGCCAGCAGTAGGGACAGGTTATCTACCGGGGAGCTGTTTTTT.

V usage is TRBV7-2 and J usage is TRBJ1-4; D not certain. Trimming stripped 4 bases from V and 8 bases from J, with 5 bases between. The CDR3 totals 11 residues. Germline assignment: CDR1 SGHTA and CDR2 FQGNSA. The CDR3 reads CASSSFEKLFF. The CDR3 DNA follows: TGTGCCAGCAGCTCTTTCGAAAAACTGTTTTTT.

V usage is TRBV18 and J usage is TRBJ2-1, with D possibly being TRBD2 (5 bases). CDR3 size: 16 residues. Germline loops: CDR1 KGHSH, CDR2 LQKENI. V was trimmed by 6 bases and J by 0 bases, leaving 15 bases between them. DNA of the CDR3: TGTGCCAGCTCTATAAGCGGCACTAGCTCCTACAATGAGCAGTTCTTC. It specifies CASSISGTSSYNEQFF.

Points on this clone: Compared with germline, one end of the junction differs, possibly owing to a read error. J is TRBJ1-5 and V is TRBV7-9; D possibly corresponds to TRBD1 (6 bases). The germline V gene encodes CDR1 SEHNR and CDR2 FQNEAQ (reference sequence). The CDR3 is 16 amino acids. CDR3 residues: CSSSLAAVGGGQPQHF. Here the CDR3 DNA reads TGTTCCAGCAGCTTAGCGGCGGTAGGGGGGGGTCAGCCCCAGCATTTT.

This rearrangement joins TRBV19 to TRBJ2-1, with 9 bases identical to TRBD1. The germline V gene encodes CDR1 LNHDA and CDR2 SQIVND (reference sequence). CDR3 size: 14 residues. The junction had 3 bases not matched to a gene; V was cut back by 9 bases and J by 0 bases. The CDR3 loop reads CASWTGDSYNEQFF. CDR3 coding DNA: TGTGCCAGCTGGACAGGGGACTCCTACAATGAGCAGTTCTTC.

This clone was seen just once. The gene calls are TRBV7-7 and TRBJ2-3; 7 nucleotides agree with TRBD1. Per the germline V gene, CDR1 is SSHAT and CDR2 is FNYEAQ (reference sequence). Trimming cost V 4 bases and J 4 bases; bases outside gene matches: 5. The CDR3 has 14 amino acids. In DNA, the CDR3 is TGTGCCAGCAGCTCACACAGGGGCGCAGATACGCAGTATTTT. Translating it yields CASSSHRGADTQYF.

This chain connects TRBV28 to TRBJ2-6; no clear D gene. Trimming stripped 4 bases from V and 0 bases from J, with 7 bases between. The germline V gene encodes CDR1 MDHEN and CDR2 SYDVKM. This CDR3 contains 15 residues. The CDR3 sequence: CASSSRYSGANVLTF. CDR3 sequence (DNA): TGTGCCAGCAGTTCTCGCTACTCTGGGGCCAACGTCCTGACTTTC.

This rearrangement joins TRBV10-2 to TRBJ1-2; TRBD1 aligns across 11 bases. CDR3 size: 15 residues. Germline trimming cut 3 bases from V and 3 bases from J; bases unmatched to any gene: 3. Germline CDR1 is WSHSY and CDR2 is SAAADI. CDR3 amino acids: CASSDRTGGDYGYTF. CDR3 DNA sequence: TGCGCCAGCAGTGACCGGACAGGGGGCGACTATGGCTACACCTTC.

The rearrangement uses TRBV9 and TRBJ2-3; 8 bases map to TRBD2. This CDR3 comprises 16 residues. Germline loops: CDR1 SGDLS, CDR2 YYNGEE. Trimming took 3 bases from V and 2 from J; bases not matched to a gene: 8. This chain's CDR3 is CASSGRGAPSTDTQYF. Written as DNA, the CDR3 is TGTGCCAGCAGCGGGCGGGGGGCCCCCTCCACAGATACGCAGTATTTT.

With respect to this clone: The sample holds other DNA sequences that translate to the same CDR3. The chain carries TRBV28 and TRBJ2-5; D is uncertain. The closer fit of TRBJ2-7 to the DNA end suggests the J call may be wrong. CDR1 MDHEN and CDR2 SYDVKM come from the germline V gene. The CDR3 is 11 residues long. The chain's CDR3 is CASSLSREQYF. CDR3 coding DNA: TGTGCCAGCAGTTTAAGTCGCGAGCAGTACTTC.

The rearrangement joins TRBV28 to TRBJ2-3, with 10 positions matching TRBD2. V lost 7 bases and J lost 2; bases outside the gene matches: 6. Per the germline V gene, CDR1 is MDHEN and CDR2 is SYDVKM. CDR3 size: 15 residues. The CDR3: CASTQLAGNTDTQYF. The DNA for the CDR3 is TGTGCCAGCACCCAACTAGCGGGGAACACAGATACGCAGTATTTT.

The genes are TRBV5-1 and TRBJ2-7; D is uncertain. This CDR3 is built from 13 residues. Trimming removed 1 base at V and 0 bases at J, with 5 bases between. Germline CDR1 reads SGHRS; CDR2 reads YFSETQ. The chain's CDR3 is CASSLQDSYEQYF. The CDR3 bases are TGCGCCAGCAGCTTGCAGGACTCCTACGAGCAGTACTTC.

The genes are TRBV4-2 and TRBJ1-5; possibly TRBD1 for D (5 bases). The CDR3 is 13 amino acids. Germline V gene lookup returns CDR1 LGHNA and CDR2 YNFKEQ. V was shortened by 3 bases and J by 5 bases, with 8 bases between the two germline ends. In nucleotides, the CDR3 is TGTGCCAGCAGCCACCCGGGGGATCAGCCCCAGCATTTT. It specifies CASSHPGDQPQHF.

The chain has TRBV6-5 and TRBJ1-4, with D unresolved. Germline CDR1 MNHEY, CDR2 SVGAGI. This CDR3 is built from 16 residues. Trimming took off 0 bases at V and 4 bases at J, with 12 bases between the two ends. CDR3 sequence: CASSYSAGVGNEKLFF. The CDR3 DNA is TGTGCCAGCAGTTACTCTGCGGGAGTGGGTAATGAAAAACTGTTTTTT.

CDR3 DNA: TGCGCCAGCAGCTTGGCCCTAGCTCCCCTGACGGGCACCGGGGAGCTGTTTTTT. Protein: CASSLALAPLTGTGELFF. This chain joins TRBV5-1 and TRBJ2-2; D possibly corresponds to TRBD2 (5 bases). In germline, CDR1 is SGHRS, CDR2 YFSETQ. The CDR3 covers 18 residues. Trimming shortened V by 0 bases and J by 4 bases, and 19 bases separated the two germline ends. Filled out from reference TRBV5-1 and TRBJ2-2, the complete variable domain reads KAGVTQTPRYLIKTRGQQVTLSCSPISGHRSVSWYQQTPGQGLQFLFEYFSETQRNKGNFPGRFSGRQFSNSRSEMNVSTLELGDSALYLCASSLALAPLTGTGELFFGEGSRLTVL.